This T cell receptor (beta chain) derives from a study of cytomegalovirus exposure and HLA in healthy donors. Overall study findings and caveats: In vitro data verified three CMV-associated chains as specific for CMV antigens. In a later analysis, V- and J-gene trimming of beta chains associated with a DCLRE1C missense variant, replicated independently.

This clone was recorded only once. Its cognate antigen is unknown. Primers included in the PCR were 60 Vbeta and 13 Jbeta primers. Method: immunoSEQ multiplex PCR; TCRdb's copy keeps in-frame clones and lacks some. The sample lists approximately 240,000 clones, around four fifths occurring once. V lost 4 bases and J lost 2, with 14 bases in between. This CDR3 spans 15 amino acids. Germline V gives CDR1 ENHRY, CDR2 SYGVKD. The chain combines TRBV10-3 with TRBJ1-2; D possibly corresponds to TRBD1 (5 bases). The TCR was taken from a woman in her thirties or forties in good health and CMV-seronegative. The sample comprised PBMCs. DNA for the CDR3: TGTGCCATCAGTGGGCGGGGCTGGGGGAACTATGGCTACACCTTC. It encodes CAISGRGWGNYGYTF.